The clone carrying this T cell receptor (beta chain) was counted at least ten times. Its matching antigen is unknown. CDR1 and CDR2 from the germline V gene are SGHRS and YFSETQ. V lost 0 bases to trimming and J lost 5 bases, with 14 bases between them. The length of the CDR3 is 16 residues. The data are from a study of T-cell reconstitution after alpha-beta-depleted transplantation in children. Unique molecular identifiers were incorporated into the prepared TCRbeta library. MiXCR, applied by TCRdb to the PCR reads, yields one record per CDR3 protein. This sample has 200,000 to 250,000 distinct CDR3 sequences, with roughly 10% found just once. Study-wide results and limits: Among T cells one year after transplant, newly produced cells accounted for most counts and diversity.

The chain is built from TRBV5-1 and TRBJ2-2; D possibly corresponds to TRBD1 (5 bases). Material: PBMCs, obtained before TCRalphabeta/CD19-depleted stem cell transplant. The sequence came from a child younger than two with acute myeloid leukemia, due to receive a stem cell transplant. The CDR3 DNA is TGCGCCAGCAGCTTGGTAGCAGGGCTAGGGACCGGGGAGCTGTTTTTT. Translating it yields CASSLVAGLGTGELFF.